This T cell receptor (beta chain) comes out of a study of molecular identifiers for immune sequencing clone quantification. A CD8+CD4-CCR7+CD45RA+ gate was used to sort naive CD8 T cells. Each CDR3 protein is one row after TCRdb ran MiXCR on the PCR reads. The table lists around 320,000 distinct CDR3 sequences, about 22% of them singletons. Details on this clonotype: Without the conserved terminal phenylalanine or tryptophan, this CDR3 likely stems from a read error.

The sequencing sample was made of naive CD8+ T cells from blood, with Jurkat cell RNA spiked in. Subset noted: FACS-sorted CD8+CD4-CCR7+CD45RA+ naive T cells. The clonotype originates from a human donor in good health. Some libraries in this study had Jurkat cell RNA spiked in.

The CDR3 region is CASSRGGTFQETQYY. The CDR3 nucleotides are TGTGCCAGCAGCCGAGGAGGGACTTTCCAAGAGACCCAGTACTAC. The rearrangement uses TRBV6-1 and TRBJ2-5; tentative D call: TRBD2 (6 bases). Germline values: CDR1 MNHNS, CDR2 SASEGT. Trimming left V 6 bases short and J 1 base short, with 15 bases between. CDR3 length: 15 amino acids.